This T cell receptor beta chain is drawn from a study of Ad26.COV2.S vaccination and SARS-CoV-2 variants. Study-wide background: Administration of Ad26.COV2.S was intramuscular, either once or twice 56 days apart.

The sample's treatment: about 20 received Ad26.COV2.S at low or high dose, single or two shots; about 5 received placebo; per-sample allocation not given. On day 63 after the first injection, vaccine and placebo recipients gave samples. Its platform was an Ad26 vector, and its expressed antigen was Wuhan-strain SARS-CoV-2 spike. General study points: Reports say spike-specific CD8+ and CD4+ T cell responses covered substantial breadth after vaccination.

TCRdb's copy holds only in-frame clones and misses some; the assay was immunoSEQ multiplex PCR. The sample lists 300,000 to 500,000 clones; roughly nine tenths were seen once. In regard to this clone: Its specificity is unknown.

This TCR was recovered from a person aged 18-60 years who received the Ad26.COV2.S COVID-19 vaccine or a placebo. The input for sequencing was peripheral blood, taken in a trial of Ad26.COV2.S vaccine versus placebo.

The chain's CDR3 is CASRGTGTGGGNEKLFF. CDR3 DNA sequence: TGCGCCAGCAGAGGCACAGGGACAGGGGGCGGTAATGAAAAACTGTTTTTT. J is TRBJ1-4 and V is TRBV5-1, with TRBD1 matching over 12 bases. Trimming at V came to 5 bases and at J to 4 bases, leaving 9 bases not matched to a gene. CDR1 is SGHRS and CDR2 is YFSETQ in the germline V gene. This CDR3 region has 17 residues.